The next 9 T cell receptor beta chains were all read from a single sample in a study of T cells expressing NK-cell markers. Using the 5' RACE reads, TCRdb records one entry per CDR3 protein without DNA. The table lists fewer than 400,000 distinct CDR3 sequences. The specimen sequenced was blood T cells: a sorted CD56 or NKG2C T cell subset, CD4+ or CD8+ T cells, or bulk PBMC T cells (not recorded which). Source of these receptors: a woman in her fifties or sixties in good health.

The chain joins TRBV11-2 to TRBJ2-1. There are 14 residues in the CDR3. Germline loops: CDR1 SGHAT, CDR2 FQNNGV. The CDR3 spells CASKIFSSYNEQFF.

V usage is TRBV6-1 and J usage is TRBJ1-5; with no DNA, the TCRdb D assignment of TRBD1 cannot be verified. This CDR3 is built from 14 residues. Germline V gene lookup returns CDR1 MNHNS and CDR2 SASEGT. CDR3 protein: CASATYGLGRAQHF.

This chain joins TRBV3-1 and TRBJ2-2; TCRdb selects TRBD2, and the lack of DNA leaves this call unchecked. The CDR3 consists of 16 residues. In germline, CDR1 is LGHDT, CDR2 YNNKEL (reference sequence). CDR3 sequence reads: CASSQDQLAVTGELFF.

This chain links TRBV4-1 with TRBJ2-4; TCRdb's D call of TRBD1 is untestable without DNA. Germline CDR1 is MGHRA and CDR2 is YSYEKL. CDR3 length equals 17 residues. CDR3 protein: CASSLSGTGGGVGIQYF.

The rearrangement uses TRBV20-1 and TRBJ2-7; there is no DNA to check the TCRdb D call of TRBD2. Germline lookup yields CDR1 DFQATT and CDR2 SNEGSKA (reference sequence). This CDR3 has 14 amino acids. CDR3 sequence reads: CSARAANPPYEQYF.

The CDR3 here is CATSDPKLRDRGGDGYTF. V gene TRBV24-1 combines with J gene TRBJ1-2; TCRdb lists TRBD1, though no DNA is available to test this call. Germline V gene sequence: CDR1 KGHDR, CDR2 SFDVKD. The CDR3 is made up of 18 amino acids.

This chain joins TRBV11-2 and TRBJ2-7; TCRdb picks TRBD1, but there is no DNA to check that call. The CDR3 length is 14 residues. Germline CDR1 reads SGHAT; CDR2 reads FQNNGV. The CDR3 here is CASSPSRASYEQYF.

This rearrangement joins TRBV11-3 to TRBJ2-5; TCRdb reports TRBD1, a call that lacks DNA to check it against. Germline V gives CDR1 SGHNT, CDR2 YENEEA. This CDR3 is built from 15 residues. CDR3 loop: CASSLEGTRVETQYF. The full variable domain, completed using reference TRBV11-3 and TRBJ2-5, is EAGVVQSPRYKIIEKKQPVAFWCNPISGHNTLYWYLQNLGQGPELLIRYENEEAVDDSQLPKDRFSAERLKGVDSTLKIQPAELGDSAVYLCASSLEGTRVETQYFGPGTRLLVL.

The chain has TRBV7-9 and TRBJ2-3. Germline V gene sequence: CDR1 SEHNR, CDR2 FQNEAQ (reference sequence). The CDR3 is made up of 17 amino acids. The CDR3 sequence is CASSPKVRLRGTDTQYF.